The clone carrying this TCR beta chain was detected many times. Together with thyroid ultrasound, orbital computed tomography, serum thyroxine and TRAb, clinical symptoms were used for diagnoses. More than 9.5 ml fresh peripheral blood yielded the PBMCs. These data are taken from a study of T cells in Graves' hyperthyroidism and ophthalmopathy. Amplification yielded TCR beta CDR3 regions, with RNA transcripts as the source. Using the HTBI primer set, a first-round RT-PCR was run on the TCR CDR3. TCRdb used MiXCR to reprocess the multiplex PCR reads, holding one entry per CDR3 protein. Of some 250,000 distinct CDR3 sequences listed, about 14% were seen once; the top ten hold roughly 14%. The CDR3 contains 16 residues. Germline V gene sequence: CDR1 MDHEN, CDR2 SYDVKM. Trimming took 5 bases from V and 4 from J; bases not matched to a gene: 8.

The genes are TRBV28 and TRBJ2-5; 12 nucleotides align to TRBD2. The source material was blood. The origin of this receptor is a woman in her 40s with Graves' hyperthyroidism that later progressed to Graves' ophthalmopathy. The CDR3 here is CASSQGLAGWGETQYF. The CDR3 nucleotides are TGTGCCAGCAGTCAAGGACTAGCGGGATGGGGAGAGACCCAGTACTTC.